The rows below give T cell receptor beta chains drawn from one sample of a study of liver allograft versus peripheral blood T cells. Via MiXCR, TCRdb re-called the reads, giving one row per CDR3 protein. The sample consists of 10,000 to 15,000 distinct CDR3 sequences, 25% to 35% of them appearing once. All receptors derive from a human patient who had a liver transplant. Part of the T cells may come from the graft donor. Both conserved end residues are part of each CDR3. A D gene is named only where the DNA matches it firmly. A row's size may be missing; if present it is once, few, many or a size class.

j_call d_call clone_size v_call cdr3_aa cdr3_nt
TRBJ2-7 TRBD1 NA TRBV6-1 CASSEARPGQGEQYF TGTGCCAGCAGTGAAGCCCGACCGGGACAGGGCGAGCAGTACTTC
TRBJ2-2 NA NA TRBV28 CASNKPPNTGELFF TGTGCCAGCAACAAACCGCCGAATACCGGGGAGCTGTTTTTT
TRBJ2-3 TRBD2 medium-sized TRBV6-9 CASRTPGTSGSGGDTQYF TGTGCCAGCAGAACCCCCGGGACTAGCGGGAGTGGTGGAGATACGCAGTATTTT
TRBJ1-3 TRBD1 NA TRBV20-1 CSASEGARNTIYF TGCAGTGCTAGCGAGGGGGCAAGAAACACCATATATTTT
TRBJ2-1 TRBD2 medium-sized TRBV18 CASSPRTTSGSEQFF TGTGCCAGCTCACCCCGAACAACTAGCGGGAGCGAGCAGTTCTTC
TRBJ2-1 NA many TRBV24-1 CATSDPGKGYNEQFF TGTGCCACCAGTGATCCAGGGAAGGGCTACAATGAGCAGTTCTTC
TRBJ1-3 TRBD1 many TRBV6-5 CASSYSISRGLGGNTIYF TGTGCCAGCAGTTACTCGATTTCCAGGGGGCTTGGTGGAAACACCATATATTTT
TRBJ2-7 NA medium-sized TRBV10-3 CAISGQQGRDEQYF TGTGCCATCAGTGGACAACAGGGCCGAGACGAGCAGTACTTC
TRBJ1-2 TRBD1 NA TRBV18 CASSPETGGGYTF TGTGCCAGCTCACCGGAGACAGGGGGTGGCTACACCTTC
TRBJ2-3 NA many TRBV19 CATRPTSIDTQYF TGTGCCACTCGCCCTACCTCGATCGATACGCAGTATTTT
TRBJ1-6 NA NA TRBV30 CAWSVPNSPLHF TGTGCCTGGAGCGTACCCAATTCACCCCTCCACTTT
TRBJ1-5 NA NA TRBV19 CASSFQNLNQPQHF TGTGCCAGTAGTTTCCAGAACTTAAATCAGCCCCAGCATTTT
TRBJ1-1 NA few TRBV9 CASSVVDTGNTEAFF TGTGCCAGCAGCGTAGTCGACACGGGAAACACTGAAGCTTTCTTT
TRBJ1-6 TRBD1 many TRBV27 CASSPRTGTDSPLHF TGTGCCAGCAGTCCCCGGACAGGGACGGATTCACCCCTCCACTTT
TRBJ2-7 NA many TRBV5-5 CASSLGIPGPTTSYEQYF TGTGCCAGCAGCTTGGGCATACCGGGACCCACAACGAGCTACGAGCAGTACTTC
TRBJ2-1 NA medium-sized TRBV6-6 CASGQGLLNEQFF TGTGCCAGCGGGCAAGGACTACTCAATGAGCAGTTCTTC
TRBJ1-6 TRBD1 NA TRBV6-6 CASSRGGRQGISPLHF TGTGCCAGCAGTCGTGGCGGACGACAGGGTATTTCGCCCCTCCACTTT
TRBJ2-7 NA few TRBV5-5 CASSLLLYEQYF TGTGCCAGCAGCCTCCTGCTCTACGAGCAGTACTTC